This passage covers 9 T cell receptor beta chains from one sample sequenced in a study of blood T cell repertoires in COVID-19 (dated by TCRdb to the early 2020s). The library was obtained by the immunoSEQ multiplex PCR assay. In TCRdb, the immuneACCESS table is reduced to in-frame sequences with V and J assigned. These tables do not hold every clone; where another copy was compared, an unresolved V gene accounts for under half, and the others remain unexplained. The sample records 150,000 or so clones, 75% to 95% of which are singletons. The ten largest account for 0.5% to 0.55% of the sample. The sample comprised peripheral blood. Receptors originate from a man aged 50-59 years with acute or convalescent COVID-19.

The CDR3 nucleotides read TGTGCCAGCACGCAGGCTATCTCTGGAAACACCATATATTTT. Translation gives CASTQAISGNTIYF. The chain couples TRBV28 to TRBJ1-3; no firm D call. The germline CDR1 and CDR2 sequences are MDHEN and SYDVKM. V was clipped by 7 bases and J by 0 bases, with 10 bases between them. The CDR3 has 14 residues.

V gene TRBV11-2 combines with J gene TRBJ1-4; no clear D gene. In germline, CDR1 is SGHAT, CDR2 FQNNGV. The CDR3 has 12 residues. V was shortened by 4 bases and J by 12 bases, with 12 bases between the two germline ends. The CDR3 sequence is CASSSFSEQLFF. CDR3 DNA sequence: TGTGCCAGCAGCTCCTTTAGTGAGCAACTGTTTTTT.

The chain joins TRBV29-1 to TRBJ2-1, with TRBD1 matching over 8 bases. The trim removed 7 bases at V and 8 bases at J, leaving 10 bases unmatched. This CDR3 spans 13 amino acids. CDR1 is SQVTM and CDR2 is ANQGSEA in the germline V gene. CDR3 DNA: TGCAGCGCCCGGGACAGGAGAGGCGATGAGCAGTTCTTC. Encoded protein: CSARDRRGDEQFF.

Remarks on this clone: The junction shows a germline mismatch at one end, possibly a read error. The chain recombines TRBV6-1 with TRBJ1-2, with 9 bases identical to TRBD1. Germline CDR1 and CDR2: MNHNS and SASEGT. CDR3 length: 14 residues. CDR3 region: CASGELDRGGGYTF. CDR3 sequence (DNA): TGTGCCAGCGGTGAACTGGACAGGGGAGGTGGCTACACCTTC.

The chain employs TRBV7-2 and TRBJ1-5; tentatively, D is TRBD1 (6 bases). Germline CDR1 SGHTA, CDR2 FQGNSA. Between the trimmed V and J ends, which lost 5 bases and 2 bases, there was a span of 10 bases. This CDR3 is built from 14 residues. The CDR3 sequence is CASSHREGNQPQHF. As DNA, the CDR3 is TGTGCCAGCAGCCACAGGGAAGGCAATCAGCCCCAGCATTTT.

The chain couples TRBV29-1 to TRBJ2-5; D is possibly TRBD2 (6 bases). Germline CDR1 and CDR2: SQVTM and ANQGSEA. Trimming pared 6 bases from V and 0 bases from J, leaving 11 bases between. The CDR3 has 13 residues. The CDR3: CSVAGGDQETQYF. In DNA, the CDR3 is TGCAGCGTCGCCGGGGGAGACCAAGAGACCCAGTACTTC. Full variable domain (rest looked up from reference TRBV29-1 and TRBJ2-5): SAVISQKPSRDICQRGTSLTIQCQVDSQVTMMFWYRQQPGQSLTLIATANQGSEATYESGFVIDKFPISRPNLTFSTLTVSNMSPEDSSIYLCSVAGGDQETQYFGPGTRLLVL.

The V call is TRBV28, the J call TRBJ2-7; the match to TRBD2 covers 15 bases. Germline loops: CDR1 MDHEN, CDR2 SYDVKM. The CDR3 sequence is 16 residues long. J lost 1 base, V lost 6 bases, and 4 bases had no gene match. CDR3 sequence (DNA): TGTGCCAGCAGCCGAGGACTAGCGGGAGGGTCCTACGAGCAGTACTTC. It is translated as CASSRGLAGGSYEQYF.

The chain couples TRBV5-1 to TRBJ2-1, with D perhaps matching TRBD1 (7 bases). This CDR3 has 14 amino acids. Germline V gene lookup returns CDR1 SGHRS and CDR2 YFSETQ. V lost 0 bases and J lost 9, with 13 bases in between. The CDR3: CASSLGRGEGEQFF. The CDR3 DNA is TGCGCCAGCAGCTTGGGCAGGGGGGAAGGTGAGCAGTTCTTC.

The chain links TRBV12-5 to TRBJ1-1; 10 nucleotides align to TRBD1. The CDR3 extends over 15 amino acids. V was clipped by 4 bases and J by 6 bases; unmatched bases: 8. Germline loops: CDR1 LGHNT, CDR2 FRNRAP. This chain's CDR3 is CASGSWDRGRPEAFF. In DNA, the CDR3 is TGTGCTAGTGGTTCATGGGACAGGGGACGCCCTGAAGCTTTCTTT.